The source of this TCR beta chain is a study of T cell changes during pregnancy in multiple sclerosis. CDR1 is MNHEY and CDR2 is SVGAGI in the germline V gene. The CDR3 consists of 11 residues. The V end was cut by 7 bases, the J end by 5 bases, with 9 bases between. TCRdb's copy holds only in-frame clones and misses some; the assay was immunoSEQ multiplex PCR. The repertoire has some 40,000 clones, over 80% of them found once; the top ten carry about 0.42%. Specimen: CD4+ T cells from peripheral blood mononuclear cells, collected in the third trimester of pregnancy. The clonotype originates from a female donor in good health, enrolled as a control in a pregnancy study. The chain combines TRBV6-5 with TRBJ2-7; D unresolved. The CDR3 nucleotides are TGTGCCAGCACCCTGCGCGACGAGCAGTACTTC. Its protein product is CASTLRDEQYF.